One sample yielded the 21 T cell receptor beta chains listed below, sequenced in a study of sequential checkpoint blockade in melanoma. The treatment denotes: randomized to nivolumab then ipilimumab (arm A) or the reverse (arm B). The repertoire was sequenced with immunoSEQ multiplex PCR; TCRdb's copy has only in-frame clones and lacks some. The sample contains 8,900 or so clones, 90% of which appear only once. This material consisted of CD8+ T cells sorted from blood (inferred from file names), taken from a patient given nivolumab and ipilimumab in sequence. The receptors stem from a human donor with melanoma.

This chain uses TRBV19 with TRBJ1-5; D unclear. V lost 2 bases to trimming and J lost 5 bases, with 13 bases between them. Germline V CDR1 and CDR2: LNHDA, SQIVND (reference sequence). The CDR3 extends over 15 amino acids. The CDR3 is CASSISTQRDQPQHF. CDR3 in DNA: TGTGCCAGTAGTATATCGACCCAGCGGGATCAGCCCCAGCATTTT.

The V call is TRBV5-1, the J call TRBJ2-7, with D hard to call. Germline V gives CDR1 SGHRS, CDR2 YFSETQ. This CDR3 spans 13 amino acids. V lost 4 bases, J lost 1 base, and 9 bases lay in between. Written as DNA, the CDR3 is TGCGCCAGCAGCGCGGAGATTTCCTACGAGCAGTACTTC. Its protein product is CASSAEISYEQYF. The full variable domain, in which reference TRBV5-1 and TRBJ2-7 provide the parts outside the CDR3, is KAGVTQTPRYLIKTRGQQVTLSCSPISGHRSVSWYQQTPGQGLQFLFEYFSETQRNKGNFPGRFSGRQFSNSRSEMNVSTLELGDSALYLCASSAEISYEQYFGPGTRLTVT.

The chain carries TRBV10-3 and TRBJ2-5; 7 nucleotides agree with TRBD1. The CDR3 has 14 residues. Germline V gives CDR1 ENHRY, CDR2 SYGVKD. Trimming took 8 bases from V and 3 from J; bases not matched to a gene: 9. In DNA form, the CDR3 reads TGTGCCATCGAATTAACCGGGACAGAAGAGACCCAGTACTTC. Residues: CAIELTGTEETQYF.

This sequence joins TRBV10-2 and TRBJ2-7, with a weak D call TRBD1 (5 bases). CDR1 is WSHSY and CDR2 is SAAADI in the germline V gene. The CDR3 spans 13 residues. V was shortened by 0 bases and J by 5 bases, with 8 bases between the two germline ends. In nucleotides, the CDR3 is TGCGCCAGCAGTGAGTCAAGGGGTCACGAGCAGTACTTC. It translates to CASSESRGHEQYF.

This chain connects TRBV6-6 to TRBJ1-5, with D unresolved. Per germline, CDR1 MNHNY and CDR2 SVGAGI (reference sequence). Trimming took 5 bases from V and 0 from J, leaving 8 bases between them. CDR3 length: 14 amino acids. DNA of the CDR3: TGTGCCAGCAGTCCTAAGTATAGCAATCAGCCCCAGCATTTT. It translates to CASSPKYSNQPQHF.

The chain is built from TRBV9 and TRBJ1-2; 8 bases agree with TRBD1. V dropped 2 bases and J dropped 5; count of bases not matched to a gene: 5. The CDR3 has 14 residues. The germline CDR1 and CDR2 sequences are SGDLS and YYNGEE. The CDR3 sequence: CASSVEQGGYGYTF. The CDR3 DNA sequence: TGTGCCAGCAGCGTGGAACAGGGGGGATATGGCTACACCTTC.

The CDR3 loop is CASREGQGTQPQHF. In DNA form, the CDR3 reads TGTGCCAGCAGAGAGGGACAGGGGACTCAGCCCCAGCATTTT. The chain is built from TRBV2 and TRBJ1-5; 10 nucleotides line up with TRBD1. The V gene end was trimmed by 6 bases and the J gene end by 6 bases; junction bases not matched to a gene: 5. Germline CDR1 reads SNHLY; CDR2 reads FYNNEI. There are 14 residues in the CDR3. Based on the CDR3 plus reference TRBV2 and TRBJ1-5, the full variable domain is EPEVTQTPSHQVTQMGQEVILRCVPISNHLYFYWYRQILGQKVEFLVSFYNNEISEKSEIFDDQFSVERPDGSNFTLKIRSTKLEDSAMYFCASREGQGTQPQHFGDGTRLSIL.

The rearrangement joins TRBV30 to TRBJ2-7; 8 bases match TRBD1. Trimming took 5 bases from V and 3 from J; bases not matched to a gene: 9. This CDR3 region has 14 residues. Germline CDR1 reads GTSNPN; CDR2 reads SVGIG (reference sequence). CDR3 amino acids: CAWGRPGQGYEQYF. CDR3 nucleotide sequence: TGTGCCTGGGGGCGCCCCGGACAGGGCTACGAGCAGTACTTC. Drawing the rest from reference TRBV30 and TRBJ2-7, the complete variable domain is SQTIHQWPATLVQPVGSPLSLECTVEGTSNPNLYWYRQAAGRGLQLLFYSVGIGQISSEVPQNLSASRPQDRQFILSSKKLLLSDSGFYLCAWGRPGQGYEQYFGPGTRLTVT.

V is TRBV10-3 and J is TRBJ2-7, with D tentatively TRBD1 (5 bases). The CDR3 runs to 13 residues. Per the germline V gene, CDR1 is ENHRY and CDR2 is SYGVKD. V was trimmed by 2 bases and J by 2 bases, leaving 7 bases between them. CDR3 sequence: CAISERGTYEQYF. The CDR3 nucleotides are TGTGCCATCAGTGAGAGGGGAACCTACGAGCAGTACTTC.

The genes are TRBV11-2 and TRBJ2-1; 9 bases are shared with TRBD2. The CDR3 is made up of 15 amino acids. CDR1 and CDR2 (germline): SGHAT, FQNNGV. Trimming took 3 bases from V and 8 from J; bases not matched to a gene: 8. The CDR3 DNA reads as TGTGCCAGCAGCTTTGGCGGGAGGGCAAACGATGAGCAGTTCTTC. It translates to CASSFGGRANDEQFF.

The chain couples TRBV2 to TRBJ2-7; TRBD1 matches 11 bases. V dropped 0 bases and J dropped 5; count of bases not matched to a gene: 15. CDR1 is SNHLY, CDR2 FYNNEI, per germline. This CDR3 contains 19 residues. The CDR3 bases are TGTGCCAGCAGTGAAGCGCTTCGGGGTGGTCGGACAGGGGGCGACGAGCAGTACGTC. Its translation is CASSEALRGGRTGGDEQYV.

The rearrangement joins TRBV7-6 to TRBJ1-4; TRBD1 might be the D (5 bases). Germline CDR1 SGHVS, CDR2 FNYEAQ. V lost 5 bases and J 6 bases, leaving 19 bases between the germline ends. The CDR3 consists of 16 residues. CDR3 region: CASSRSRGLGDEKLFF. In DNA form, the CDR3 reads TGTGCCAGCAGCCGTAGTCGGGGGTTAGGGGATGAAAAACTGTTTTTT.

The CDR3 loop reads CASSPRTGYLGDYGYTF. Written as DNA, the CDR3 is TGTGCCAGCAGCCCAAGGACAGGATATCTCGGAGACTATGGCTACACCTTC. The chain links TRBV7-9 to TRBJ1-2, with 7 bases aligning to TRBD1. V trimming: 5 bases; J trimming: 3 bases; junction bases outside the gene matches: 15. The CDR3 has 17 residues. Per the germline V gene, CDR1 is SEHNR and CDR2 is FQNEAQ (reference sequence). The complete variable domain, with remaining parts taken from reference TRBV7-9 and TRBJ1-2, reads DTGVSQNPRHKITKRGQNVTFRCDPISEHNRLYWYRQTLGQGPEFLTYFQNEAQLEKSRLLSDRFSAERPKGSFSTLEIQRTEQGDSAMYLCASSPRTGYLGDYGYTFGSGTRLTVV.

V is TRBV7-9 and J is TRBJ2-7; D remains ambiguous. The germline gives CDR1 SEHNR, CDR2 FQNEAQ (reference sequence). The CDR3 has 14 amino acids. Trimming pared 0 bases from V and 4 bases from J, leaving 10 bases between. The CDR3 reads CASSLANSPYEQYF. The CDR3 coding sequence is TGTGCCAGCAGCTTAGCCAACAGCCCTTACGAGCAGTACTTC.

This chain links TRBV5-1 with TRBJ2-7; no definite D call. The CDR3 loop spans 12 amino acids. Trimming stripped 4 bases from V and 0 bases from J, with 5 bases between. Germline lookup yields CDR1 SGHRS and CDR2 YFSETQ. For the CDR3, the DNA is TGCGCCAGCAGCCCCAGCTCCTACGAGCAGTACTTC. It codes for CASSPSSYEQYF.

The chain recombines TRBV2 with TRBJ2-7; perhaps TRBD2 as D (5 bases). The V end lost 7 bases, the J end lost 4 bases, and 17 bases lay between the germline ends. The V gene's germline CDR1 is SNHLY and CDR2 FYNNEI. This CDR3 has 14 residues. The CDR3: CASTNKGEGYEQYF. Here the CDR3 DNA reads TGTGCCAGCACTAACAAGGGAGAGGGATACGAGCAGTACTTC.

CDR3 sequence reads: CASSPLAGGPKNEQYF. CDR3 nucleotide sequence: TGTGCCAGCAGCCCCCTAGCGGGAGGGCCGAAGAACGAGCAGTACTTC. The chain combines TRBV7-9 with TRBJ2-7, with TRBD2 matching 12 bases. The CDR3 is 16 residues long. Germline loops: CDR1 SEHNR, CDR2 FQNEAQ (reference sequence). J was trimmed by 5 bases and V by 5 bases; bases with no gene match: 10. Variable domain in full (rest from reference TRBV7-9 and TRBJ2-7): DTGVSQNPRHKITKRGQNVTFRCDPISEHNRLYWYRQTLGQGPEFLTYFQNEAQLEKSRLLSDRFSAERPKGSFSTLEIQRTEQGDSAMYLCASSPLAGGPKNEQYFGPGTRLTVT.

Here the CDR3 DNA reads TGTGCCATCAGTGAAGGGGTTGCTGGAAACACCATATATTTT. Translated, it gives CAISEGVAGNTIYF. This chain connects TRBV10-3 to TRBJ1-3; possible D gene TRBD1, 5 bases. Per germline, CDR1 ENHRY and CDR2 SYGVKD. Trimming removed 3 bases from V and 2 bases from J, with 8 bases in between. The CDR3 runs 14 residues.

V gene TRBV11-3 combines with J gene TRBJ1-4; tentatively, D is TRBD1 (6 bases). The CDR3 spans 14 residues. Germline V gives CDR1 SGHNT, CDR2 YENEEA. V lost 5 bases, J lost 4 bases, and 11 bases lay in between. CDR3 loop: CASSEDRFNEKLFF. The CDR3 DNA reads as TGTGCCAGCAGCGAAGACAGGTTTAATGAAAAACTGTTTTTT.

The chain uses TRBV12-2 and TRBJ1-2; the DNA was not compared with TRBD1, the D call given in the table. TRBV12-2 is given as a pseudogene. The CDR3 extends over 15 amino acids. The CDR3 sequence: CASRFPAGFNYGYTF. CDR3 coding DNA: TGTGCAAGTCGCTTTCCAGCAGGGTTTAACTATGGCTACACCTTC.

This chain connects TRBV27 to TRBJ2-7; D is uncertain. The CDR3 runs 14 residues. Germline CDR1 and CDR2: MNHEY and SMNVEV (reference sequence). Between the trimmed V and J ends, which lost 4 bases and 2 bases, there was a span of 12 bases. The CDR3 DNA reads TGTGCCAGCAGTTCCGCGACATCAACCTACGAGCAGTACTTC. This encodes CASSSATSTYEQYF.